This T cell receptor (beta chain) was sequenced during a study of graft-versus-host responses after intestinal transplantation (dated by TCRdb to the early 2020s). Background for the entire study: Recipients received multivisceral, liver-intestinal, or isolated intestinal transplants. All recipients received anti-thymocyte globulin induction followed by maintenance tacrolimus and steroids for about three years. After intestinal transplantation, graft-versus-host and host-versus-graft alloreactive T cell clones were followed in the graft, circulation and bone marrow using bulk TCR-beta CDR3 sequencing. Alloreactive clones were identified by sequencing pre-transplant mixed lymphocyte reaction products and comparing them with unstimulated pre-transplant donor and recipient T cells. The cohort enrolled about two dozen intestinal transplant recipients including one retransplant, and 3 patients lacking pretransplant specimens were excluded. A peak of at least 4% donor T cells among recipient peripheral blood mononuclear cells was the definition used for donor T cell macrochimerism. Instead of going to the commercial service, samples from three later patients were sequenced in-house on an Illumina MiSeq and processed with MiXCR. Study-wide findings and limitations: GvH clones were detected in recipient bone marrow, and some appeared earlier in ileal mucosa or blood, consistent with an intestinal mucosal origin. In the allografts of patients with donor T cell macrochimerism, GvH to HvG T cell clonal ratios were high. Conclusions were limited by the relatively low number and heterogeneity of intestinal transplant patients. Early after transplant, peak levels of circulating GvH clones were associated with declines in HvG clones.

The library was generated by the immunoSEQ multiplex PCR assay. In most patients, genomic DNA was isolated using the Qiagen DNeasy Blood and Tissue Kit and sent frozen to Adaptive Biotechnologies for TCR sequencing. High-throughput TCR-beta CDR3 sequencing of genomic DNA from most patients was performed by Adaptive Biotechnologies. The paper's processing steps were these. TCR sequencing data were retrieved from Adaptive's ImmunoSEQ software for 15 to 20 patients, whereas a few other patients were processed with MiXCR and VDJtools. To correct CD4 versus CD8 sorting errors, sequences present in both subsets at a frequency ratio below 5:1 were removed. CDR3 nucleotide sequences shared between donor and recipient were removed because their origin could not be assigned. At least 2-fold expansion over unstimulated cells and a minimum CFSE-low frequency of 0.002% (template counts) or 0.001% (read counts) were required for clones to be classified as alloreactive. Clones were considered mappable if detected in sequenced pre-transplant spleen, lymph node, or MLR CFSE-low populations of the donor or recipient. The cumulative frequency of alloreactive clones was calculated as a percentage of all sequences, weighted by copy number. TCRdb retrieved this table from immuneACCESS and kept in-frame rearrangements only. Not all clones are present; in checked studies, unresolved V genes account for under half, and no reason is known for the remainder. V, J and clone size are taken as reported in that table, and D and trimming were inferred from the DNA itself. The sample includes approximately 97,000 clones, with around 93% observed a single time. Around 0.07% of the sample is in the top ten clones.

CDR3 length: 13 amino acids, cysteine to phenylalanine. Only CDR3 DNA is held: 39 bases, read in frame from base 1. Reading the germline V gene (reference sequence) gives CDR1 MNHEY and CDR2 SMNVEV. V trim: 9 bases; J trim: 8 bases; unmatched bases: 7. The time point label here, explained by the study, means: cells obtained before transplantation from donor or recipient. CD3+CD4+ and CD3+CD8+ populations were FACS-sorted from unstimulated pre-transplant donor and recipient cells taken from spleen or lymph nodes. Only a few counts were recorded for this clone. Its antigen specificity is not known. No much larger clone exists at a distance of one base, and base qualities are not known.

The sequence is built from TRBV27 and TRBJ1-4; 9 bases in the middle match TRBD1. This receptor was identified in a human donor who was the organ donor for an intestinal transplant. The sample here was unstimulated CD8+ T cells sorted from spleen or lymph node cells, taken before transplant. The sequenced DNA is TGTGCCAGTATGGGACAGGGCGAAGAAAAACTGTTTTTT. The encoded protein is CASMGQGEEKLFF. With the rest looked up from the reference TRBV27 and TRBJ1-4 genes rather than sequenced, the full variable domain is EAQVTQNPRYLITVTGKKLTVTCSQNMNHEYMSWYRQDPGLGLRQIYYSMNVEVTDKGDVPEGYKVSRKEKRNFPLILESPSPNQTSLYFCASMGQGEEKLFFGSGTQLSVL.